Below are 8 T cell receptor beta chains sequenced from a single sample in a study of shared clonotypes between healthy human individuals. Clones were read by immunoSEQ multiplex PCR, and TCRdb kept only the in-frame ones, dropping some. The sample yields fewer than 400,000 clones, roughly 70% seen once. The sample consisted of memory CD4+ T cells sorted from blood. Indicated subset: CD45RA-negative fraction. Receptors were obtained from a man younger than 40 in good health.

This clone showed up just a few times. V usage is TRBV7-2 and J usage is TRBJ2-5; D is unresolved. V was cut by 1 base and J by 4 bases, with 16 bases left in between. The CDR3 runs 16 residues. Germline assignment: CDR1 SGHTA and CDR2 FQGNSA. The CDR3 region is CASSLDLAAGSETQYF. In nucleotides, the CDR3 is TGTGCCAGCAGCTTAGACTTGGCGGCTGGGTCAGAGACCCAGTACTTC.

This clone has only one observation. The V and J genes are TRBV19 and TRBJ2-3, with D perhaps assigned TRBD1 or TRBD2 (6 bases each). V was pared by 7 bases and J by 6 bases, with 20 bases between. Per germline, CDR1 LNHDA and CDR2 SQIVND (reference sequence). This CDR3 is 15 amino acids long. The CDR3 spells CASTSGLRGGDTQYF. The DNA of the CDR3 is TGTGCCAGTACCTCAGGACTGAGAGGGGGGGATACGCAGTATTTT.

The chain links TRBV28 to TRBJ2-4; D might be TRBD1 (7 bases). The V and J ends lost 8 bases and 3 bases respectively, with 11 bases between them. The CDR3 contains 13 residues. In germline, CDR1 is MDHEN, CDR2 SYDVKM. As DNA, the CDR3 is TGTGCCAGCCAGGGGGGTGTCAAAAACATTCAGTACTTC. It yields the protein CASQGGVKNIQYF. The whole variable domain, remainder taken from reference TRBV28 and TRBJ2-4, is DVKVTQSSRYLVKRTGEKVFLECVQDMDHENMFWYRQDPGLGLRLIYFSYDVKMKEKGDIPEGYSVSREKKERFSLILESASTNQTSMYLCASQGGVKNIQYFGAGTRLSVL.

The gene calls are TRBV5-6 and TRBJ1-5; D is possibly TRBD1 (6 bases). The germline CDR1 and CDR2 sequences are SGHDT and YYEEEE. Trimming stripped 0 bases from V and 2 bases from J, with 12 bases between. The CDR3 totals 16 residues. CDR3 residues: CASSLVGGAGNQPQHF. DNA for the CDR3: TGTGCCAGCAGCTTGGTTGGGGGGGCCGGCAATCAGCCCCAGCATTTT.

The chain joins TRBV19 to TRBJ1-5; the D gene is possibly TRBD1 (6 bases). Looked up from germline, CDR1 is LNHDA and CDR2 is SQIVND (reference sequence). V was trimmed by 5 bases and J by 0 bases, leaving 17 bases between them. This CDR3 contains 17 residues. The CDR3 nucleotides are TGTGCCAGTAGTTCCCCGTCCGGGGGGCCTAGCAATCAGCCCCAGCATTTT. Translated: CASSSPSGGPSNQPQHF.

V usage is TRBV6-5 and J usage is TRBJ2-1; 7 bases match TRBD2. V was clipped by 6 bases and J by 4 bases; unmatched bases: 6. The CDR3 has 14 amino acids. Germline V gene lookup returns CDR1 MNHEY and CDR2 SVGAGI. The CDR3 sequence is CASSRLSGYNEQFF. In DNA, the CDR3 is TGTGCCAGCAGCCGCCTTAGCGGGTACAATGAGCAGTTCTTC.

The V gene is TRBV10-2, the J gene TRBJ2-1, with 8 bases matching TRBD2. Germline CDR1 is WSHSY and CDR2 is SAAADI. V lost 6 bases to trimming and J lost 9 bases; unmatched junction nucleotides: 13. CDR3 size: 15 residues. The CDR3 sequence: CASSPTSGITGEQFF. The CDR3, as DNA: TGCGCCAGCAGCCCTACTAGCGGAATTACCGGTGAGCAGTTCTTC.

The J gene is TRBJ2-3, the V gene TRBV7-8; D is unresolved. Germline V gene lookup returns CDR1 SGHVS and CDR2 FQNEAQ. With 5 bases removed from V and 6 bases from J, the gap between germline ends came to 9 bases. There are 12 residues in the CDR3. CDR3 sequence: CASSTGWDTQYF. CDR3 in DNA: TGTGCCAGCAGCACCGGGTGGGATACGCAGTATTTT.